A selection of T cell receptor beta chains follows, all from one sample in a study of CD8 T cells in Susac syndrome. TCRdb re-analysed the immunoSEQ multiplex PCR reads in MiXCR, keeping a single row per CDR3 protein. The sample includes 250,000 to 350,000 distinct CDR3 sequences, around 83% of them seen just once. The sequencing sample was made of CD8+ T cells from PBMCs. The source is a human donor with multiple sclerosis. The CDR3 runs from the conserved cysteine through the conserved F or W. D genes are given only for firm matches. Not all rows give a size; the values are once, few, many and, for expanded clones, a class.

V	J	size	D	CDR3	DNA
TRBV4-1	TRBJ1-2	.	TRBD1	CASSQAGQVKGYTF	TGCGCCAGCAGCCAAGCGGGACAGGTTAAAGGCTACACCTTC
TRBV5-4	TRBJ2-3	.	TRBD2	CASSYKREDTDTQYF	TGTGCCAGCAGTTACAAGCGGGAGGACACAGATACGCAGTATTTT
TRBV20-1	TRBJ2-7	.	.	CSARLRDGGYEQYF	TGCAGTGCTAGACTCCGGGACGGAGGCTACGAGCAGTACTTC
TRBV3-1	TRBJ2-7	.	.	CASSQDDPSSYEQYF	TGTGCCAGCAGCCAAGATGATCCAAGCTCCTACGAGCAGTACTTC
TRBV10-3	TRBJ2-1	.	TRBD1	CAIMTGGINEQFF	TGTGCCATCATGACAGGGGGGATCAATGAGCAGTTCTTC
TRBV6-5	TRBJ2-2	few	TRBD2	CASSLGTSGTGELFF	TGTGCCAGCAGTTTGGGGACTAGCGGGACCGGGGAGCTGTTTTTT
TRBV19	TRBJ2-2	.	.	CASSRPRDGANTGELFF	TGTGCCAGTAGTAGGCCACGGGACGGTGCGAACACCGGGGAGCTGTTTTTT
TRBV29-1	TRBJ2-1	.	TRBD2	CSVEGQVGTRFYNEQFF	TGCAGCGTTGAAGGTCAAGTAGGGACTAGGTTCTACAATGAGCAGTTCTTC
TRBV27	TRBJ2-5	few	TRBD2	CASKGLAGSPETQYF	TGTGCCAGCAAGGGACTAGCGGGATCACCTGAGACCCAGTACTTC
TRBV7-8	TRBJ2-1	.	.	CASSLPSRAYNEQFF	TGTGCCAGCAGCTTACCGTCGAGGGCCTACAATGAGCAGTTCTTC
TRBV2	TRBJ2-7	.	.	CAVGTSYEQYF	TGTGCCGTGGGTACCTCCTACGAGCAGTACTTC
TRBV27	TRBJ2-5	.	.	CASSPPGQVGTQYF	TGTGCCAGCAGCCCTCCAGGGCAAGTGGGGACCCAGTACTTC
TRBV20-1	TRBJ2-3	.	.	CSASGPPSTDTQYF	TGCAGTGCTTCGGGACCGCCGAGCACAGATACGCAGTATTTT
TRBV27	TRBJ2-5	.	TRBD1	CASKQGRETQYF	TGTGCCAGCAAACAGGGGCGAGAGACCCAGTACTTC
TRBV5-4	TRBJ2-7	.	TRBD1	CASRDRSTYEQYF	TGTGCCAGCAGGGACAGGTCCACCTACGAGCAGTACTTC
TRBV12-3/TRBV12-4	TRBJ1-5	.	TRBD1	CASSVGSGQYSQPQHF	TGTGCCAGCAGCGTGGGTTCGGGACAGTACTCTCAGCCCCAGCATTTT
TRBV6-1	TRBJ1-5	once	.	CASSERFRGRNQPQHF	TGTGCCAGCAGTGAAAGGTTCCGGGGGCGCAATCAGCCCCAGCATTTT
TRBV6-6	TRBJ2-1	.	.	CASCKAQLSNEQFF	TGTGCCAGCTGTAAGGCCCAACTTTCCAATGAGCAGTTCTTC
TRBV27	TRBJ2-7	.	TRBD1	CASSPGTGNYEQYF	TGTGCCAGCAGTCCAGGGACAGGGAACTACGAGCAGTACTTC
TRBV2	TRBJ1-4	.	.	CATLGNEKLFF	TGTGCCACCTTGGGGAATGAAAAACTGTTTTTT
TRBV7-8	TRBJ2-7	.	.	CASGPKGEQYF	TGTGCCAGCGGACCCAAGGGCGAGCAGTACTTC
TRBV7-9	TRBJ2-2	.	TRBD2	CASSLPGLAATGELFF	TGTGCCAGCAGCTTACCGGGACTAGCGGCCACCGGGGAGCTGTTTTTT
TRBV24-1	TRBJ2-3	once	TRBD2	CATSDQTSSGSTDTQYF	TGTGCCACCAGTGATCAGACGTCTAGCGGTAGCACAGATACGCAGTATTTT
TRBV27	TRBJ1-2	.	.	CASSSSPVGQPYGYTF	TGTGCCAGCAGTTCGTCTCCCGTAGGACAGCCATATGGCTACACCTTC
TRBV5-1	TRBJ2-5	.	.	CASSSGRWRVQETQYF	TGCGCCAGCAGCTCCGGCCGATGGCGGGTACAAGAGACCCAGTACTTC
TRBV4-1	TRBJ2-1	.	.	CASSQVGRYEQFF	TGCGCCAGCAGCCAAGTAGGCCGCTATGAGCAGTTCTTC